This TCR beta chain was recovered during a study of CD8+ T cells in alopecia areata. V was pared by 6 bases and J by 8 bases, with 14 bases between. Germline values: CDR1 SGHTA, CDR2 FQGNSA. This CDR3 region has 13 residues. RNA extraction was followed by reverse transcription into cDNA, which acted as the sequencing template. The protocol was immunoSEQ multiplex PCR, while the TCRdb copy is restricted to in-frame clones and leaves out a portion. Of fewer than 250,000 clones in the sample, about 64% were seen once. Treatment specified: oral pan-JAK inhibitor, 5-10 mg twice daily. The sample in question was CD4+ T cells sorted from blood, obtained at week 4, from a patient treated with tofacitinib. The TCR comes from a human donor with alopecia areata. The chain uses TRBV7-2 and TRBJ2-1; D is perhaps TRBD2 (6 bases). CDR3 sequence (DNA): TGTGCCAGCAGTCGGTCCGGGGGAGATGAGCAGTTCTTC. This sequence encodes CASSRSGGDEQFF.